This T cell receptor (beta chain) comes out of a study of PD-1 blockade in classical Hodgkin lymphoma. Findings and caveats of the study: Repertoire differences lack defined causes, possibly disease activity or prior therapy. Diminished baseline TCR diversity has been reported in newly diagnosed patients relative to healthy donors.

Comment on this clone: The antigen is undetermined.

Stated time point: newly diagnosed, previously untreated cHL patient sample. Investigators isolated CD4+ T cells from thawed PBMCs through magnetic negative selection. Comparators were PBMCs taken from newly diagnosed, untreated classical Hodgkin lymphoma. Trimming removed 1 base from V and 0 bases from J, with 20 bases in between. Germline V gives CDR1 SGHRS, CDR2 YFSETQ. This CDR3 comprises 18 residues. Sequencing used immunoSEQ multiplex PCR; TCRdb keeps in-frame clones, though not all of them. The table has tens of thousands of clones, about 88% seen once. The sample consisted of CD4+ T cells from blood. The V call is TRBV5-1, the J call TRBJ2-7; possibly TRBD2 for D (6 bases). The TCR comes from a human donor with classical Hodgkin lymphoma. CDR3 sequence: CASSLRAGTSRGSYEQYF. CDR3 nucleotide sequence: TGCGCCAGCAGCTTGCGGGCAGGGACTTCTCGGGGCTCCTACGAGCAGTACTTC.